This is a list of T cell receptor beta chains from one sample in a study of blood T cell repertoires in COVID-19. This table comes from immunoSEQ multiplex PCR, and its TCRdb copy is limited to in-frame clones, with some not included. The top ten hold 3% to 4.5% of the sample, which has about 150,000 clones, around four fifths seen once. Sequences were obtained from peripheral blood. The receptors shown here come from a woman at least 80 years old with acute or convalescent COVID-19. The CDR3 runs from the conserved cysteine through the conserved F or W.

>TRBJ1-6|TRBV7-3|14
CASSSGQGNSPLHF
>TRBJ2-5|TRBV4-2|16
CASSQGGRGGQETQYF
>TRBJ1-4|TRBV30|12
CAWTTGGEKLFF
>TRBJ1-2|TRBV14|13
CASSQNQNYGYTF
>TRBJ1-1|TRBV30|14
CAWRAGQGATEAFF
>TRBJ1-2|TRBV30|14
CAWSVLGRANGYTF
>TRBJ1-5|TRBV3-1/TRBV3-2|13
CASSRGVGQPQHF
>TRBJ2-7|TRBV6-1|20
CASSAQAPGQGLVKTYEQYF
>TRBJ2-1|TRBV7-3|13
CASSFISGSQQFF
>TRBJ1-1|TRBV27|16
CASSFNRGPVNTEAFF
>TRBJ1-2|TRBV30|12
CAWSYTNYGYTF
>TRBJ2-7|TRBV3-1/TRBV3-2|15
CASSRAGDRGSEQYF
>TRBJ1-3|TRBV3-1/TRBV3-2|16
CASSQAFRTGRGTIYF
>TRBJ1-1|TRBV7-3|13
CASGGGVNTEAFF
>TRBJ2-1|TRBV7-2|15
CASSPVRGLRNEQFF
>TRBJ1-1|TRBV6-2/TRBV6-3|16
CASSPPTNRGGTEAFF
>TRBJ2-1|TRBV11-1|15
CASSYGQGSYNEQFF
>TRBJ1-5|TRBV19|19
CASSIDRRGKIGSNQPQHF
>TRBJ1-1|TRBV10-1|14
CASSTRGGGTEAFF
>TRBJ2-5|TRBV3-1/TRBV3-2|16
CASSLSYSGREETQYF
>TRBJ2-1|TRBV18|17
CASSPTPLGQSKNEQFF
>TRBJ1-4|TRBV4-1|17
CASSQAETGPTNEKLFF
>TRBJ1-5|TRBV7-9|13
CASSQTDNQPQHF
>TRBJ1-2|TRBV30|17
CAWTVGKTGYPVYGYTF
>TRBJ2-7|TRBV6-5|13
CASTRRGGGEQYF
>TRBJ2-1|TRBV24-1|16
CATSDPGQGAKNEQFF